The rows below give T cell receptor beta chains drawn from one sample of a study of regulatory T cells in long-lasting Graves disease. TCRdb re-derived calls from the multiplex PCR reads in MiXCR, one entry per CDR3 protein. Of about 290,000 distinct CDR3 sequences listed, 20% to 25% are singletons. The material was peripheral blood mononuclear cells (PBMCs), obtained when the disease was refractory, from a patient treated with antithyroid drugs. The receptors shown here come from a female donor with Graves disease. Both conserved end residues are part of each CDR3. D genes are given only for firm matches. Not all rows give a size; the values are once, few, many and, for expanded clones, a class.

>.|.|TRBV24-1|TRBJ1-4
TGTGCCACCAGTGCGACGGATTCAACTAATGAAAAACTGTTTTTT
CATSATDSTNEKLFF
>TRBD2|many|TRBV7-2|TRBJ2-7
TGTGCCAGCAGCGGCCGTGGCGCGGGAGGTCCCTACGAGCAGTACTTC
CASSGRGAGGPYEQYF
>TRBD1|.|TRBV29-1|TRBJ2-5
TGCAGCGTTGTAACAGGGGAAGGGACCCAGTACTTC
CSVVTGEGTQYF
>.|.|TRBV20-1|TRBJ2-3
TGCAGTGCTAGCTCTACAGATACGCAGTATTTT
CSASSTDTQYF
>.|many|TRBV2|TRBJ1-1
TGTGCCAGCAGTGAACAGGGGAGTGAGACTGAAGCTTTCTTT
CASSEQGSETEAFF
>TRBD2|.|TRBV19|TRBJ2-1
TGTGCCAGTAGTATTCGTACTAGCGGGAGATACAATGAGCAGTTCTTC
CASSIRTSGRYNEQFF
>.|few|TRBV28|TRBJ1-4
TGTGCCAGCAGGTTACGAGGGAATGAAAAACTGTTTTTT
CASRLRGNEKLFF
>.|.|TRBV5-8|TRBJ2-6
TGTGCCAGCAGCTCTTACCTCCAAAGCTCTGGGGCCAACGTCCTGACTTTC
CASSSYLQSSGANVLTF
>.|few|TRBV7-2|TRBJ2-7
TGTGCCAGCAGCTCCCGATTTGGAGCTTACGAGCAGTACTTC
CASSSRFGAYEQYF
>.|few|TRBV7-9|TRBJ1-2
TGTGCCAGCAGCATCGGTCTTGGCGCTGGCTACACCTTC
CASSIGLGAGYTF
>.|.|TRBV5-6|TRBJ1-2
TGTGCCAGCAGCATATCTCAGAGCTATGGCTACACCTTC
CASSISQSYGYTF
>.|.|TRBV27|TRBJ2-2
TGTGCCAGCAGTTTCAGTCCAGGGAGTACTAACACCGGGGAGCTGTTTTTT
CASSFSPGSTNTGELFF
>.|many|TRBV12-3/TRBV12-4|TRBJ2-7
TGTGCCAGCAGTTTATCCCCGACAGCTAGCTCCTACGAGCAGTACTTC
CASSLSPTASSYEQYF
>.|.|TRBV7-9|TRBJ1-2
TGTGCCAGCAGCTTAGGGATAGGTGCCTATGGCTACACCTTC
CASSLGIGAYGYTF
>.|.|TRBV7-4|TRBJ2-1
TGTGCCAGCAGCCTCCTTAGCCACTCCTACAATGAGCAGTTCTTC
CASSLLSHSYNEQFF
>.|.|TRBV6-1|TRBJ1-4
TGTGCCAGCGGTCGGGCGGTTGCAACTAATGAAAAACTGTTTTTT
CASGRAVATNEKLFF
>.|.|TRBV28|TRBJ2-5
TGTGCCACCGTACCCCTGGCTCTTGGGCGGAAACAAGAGACCCAGTACTTC
CATVPLALGRKQETQYF
>TRBD1|many|TRBV27|TRBJ2-7
TGTGCCAGCAGCCGCGGGACAGGGGGCTACGAGCAGTACTTC
CASSRGTGGYEQYF
>.|few|TRBV7-8|TRBJ2-5
TGTGCCAGCAGCCCGACTCCCAGTGTGGGATTATTC
CASSPTPSVGLF
>TRBD1|few|TRBV2|TRBJ1-1
TGTGCCAGTTTGGGACAGTTGAACACTGAAGCTTTCTTT
CASLGQLNTEAFF
>.|many|TRBV5-1|TRBJ2-7
TGCGCCAGCAGCACGGGTGGGGGAGCCACCTACGAGCAGTACTTC
CASSTGGGATYEQYF
>TRBD1|many|TRBV15|TRBJ2-2
TGTGCCACCAGGGATACAGGGGCTAGGGGACCGACCGGGGAGCTGTTTTTT
CATRDTGARGPTGELFF
>TRBD1|many|TRBV20-1|TRBJ1-5
TGCAGTGCTAGAGAGACAGGGGGGCAGCCCCAGCATTTT
CSARETGGQPQHF
>.|few|TRBV7-6|TRBJ2-2
TGTGCCAGCAGCGAAGAACAGGGCTTGGACACCGGGGAGCTGTTTTTT
CASSEEQGLDTGELFF
>TRBD1|.|TRBV7-9|TRBJ2-1
TGTGCCAGCAGCTTAGCTGGTGGTGGGGACAGGCGGTTATATGAGCAGTTCTTC
CASSLAGGGDRRLYEQFF
>.|.|TRBV7-2|TRBJ2-2
TGTGCCAGCAGCTTTGATCGGGATTCGAACACCGGGGAGCTGTTTTTT
CASSFDRDSNTGELFF
>.|.|TRBV20-1|TRBJ1-1
TGCAGTGCCCTAGTTTCAGGGGTGAACACTGAAGCTTTCTTT
CSALVSGVNTEAFF
>TRBD1|few|TRBV6-2/TRBV6-3|TRBJ1-3
TGTGCCAGCAGTGAAGTCCCGGGACAGCGGCTGGGGGGCTCTGGAAACACCATATATTTT
CASSEVPGQRLGGSGNTIYF
>TRBD2|.|TRBV6-1|TRBJ2-5
TGTGCCAGCAGTAGACTAGCATCCCAAAAAGAGACCCAGTACTTC
CASSRLASQKETQYF
>.|few|TRBV30|TRBJ1-5
TGTGCCTGGAGTCCAAATAGCAATCAGCCCCAGCATTTT
CAWSPNSNQPQHF
>.|.|TRBV30|TRBJ2-7
TGTGCCTGGAGGACAGAGGGTTCCTACGAGCAGTACTTC
CAWRTEGSYEQYF
>.|.|TRBV6-1|TRBJ2-7
TGTGCCAGCAGAGTCCCGGTCTACGAGCAGTACTTC
CASRVPVYEQYF
>.|.|TRBV7-3|TRBJ1-1
TGTGCCAGCAGCTCGGGGGCGGGGACTGAAGCTTTCTTT
CASSSGAGTEAFF
>.|few|TRBV7-3|TRBJ1-1
TGTGCCAGCAGCTTATTGCTTGGAGGAGAAGCTTTCTTT
CASSLLLGGEAFF
>TRBD1|.|TRBV10-3|TRBJ2-7
TGTGCCATCAGTGAGTCGGACAGGGTCCTCTACGAGCAGTACTTC
CAISESDRVLYEQYF
>.|many|TRBV24-1|TRBJ1-5
TGTGCCACCAGTGAGGGCTATCAAAATCAGCCCCAGCATTTT
CATSEGYQNQPQHF
>.|many|TRBV2|TRBJ2-7
TGTGCCAGCAGTGAATTGGCGGGTAACTCCTACGAGCAGTACTTC
CASSELAGNSYEQYF